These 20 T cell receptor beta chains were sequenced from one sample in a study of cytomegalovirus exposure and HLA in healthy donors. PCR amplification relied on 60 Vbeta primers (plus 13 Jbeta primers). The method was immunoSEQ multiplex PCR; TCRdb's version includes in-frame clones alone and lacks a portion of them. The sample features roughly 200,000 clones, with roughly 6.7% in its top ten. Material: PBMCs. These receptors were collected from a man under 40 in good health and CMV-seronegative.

The CDR3 DNA is TGCGCCAGCAGCCAAGGAGGTTGGGAGCTGAACACTGAAGCTTTCTTT. Its translation is CASSQGGWELNTEAFF. The chain is built from TRBV4-3 and TRBJ1-1; D unclear. Trimming pared 1 base from V and 0 bases from J, leaving 12 bases between. From germline, CDR1 is LGHNA and CDR2 YSLEER. The CDR3 length is 16 residues.

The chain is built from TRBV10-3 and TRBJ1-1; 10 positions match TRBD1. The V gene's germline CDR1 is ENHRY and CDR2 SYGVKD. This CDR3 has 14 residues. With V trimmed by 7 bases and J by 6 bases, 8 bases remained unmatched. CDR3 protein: CAITERGQGAEAFF. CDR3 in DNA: TGTGCCATCACCGAACGAGGACAGGGGGCTGAAGCTTTCTTT.

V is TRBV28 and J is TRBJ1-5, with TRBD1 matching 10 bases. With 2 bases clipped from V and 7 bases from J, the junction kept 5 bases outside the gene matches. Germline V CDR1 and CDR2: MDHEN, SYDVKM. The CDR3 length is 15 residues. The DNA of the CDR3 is TGTGCCAGCAGTTTAGGGACAGGGGCACCGCAGCCCCAGCATTTT. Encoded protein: CASSLGTGAPQPQHF.

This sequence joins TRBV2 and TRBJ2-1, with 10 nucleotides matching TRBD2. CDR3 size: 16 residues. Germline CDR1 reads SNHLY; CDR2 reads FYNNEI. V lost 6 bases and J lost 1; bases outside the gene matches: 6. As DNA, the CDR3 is TGTGCCAGCAGCGGACCTAGCGGGAGATCCTACAATGAGCAGTTCTTC. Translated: CASSGPSGRSYNEQFF.

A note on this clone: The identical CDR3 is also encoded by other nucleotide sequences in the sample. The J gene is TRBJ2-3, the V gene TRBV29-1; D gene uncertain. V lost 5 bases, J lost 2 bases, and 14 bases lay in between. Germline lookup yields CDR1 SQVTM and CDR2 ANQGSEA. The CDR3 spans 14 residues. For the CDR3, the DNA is TGCAGCGTTAGCAACTCTGTTAACACAGATACGCAGTATTTT. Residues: CSVSNSVNTDTQYF.

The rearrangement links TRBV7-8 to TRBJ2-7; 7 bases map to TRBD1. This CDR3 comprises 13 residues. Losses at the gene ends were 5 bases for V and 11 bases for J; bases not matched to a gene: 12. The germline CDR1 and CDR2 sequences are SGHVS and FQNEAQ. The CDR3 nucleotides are TGTGCCAGCAGCGCCCGTTGGGGCAGGGGGAAGTACTTC. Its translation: CASSARWGRGKYF.

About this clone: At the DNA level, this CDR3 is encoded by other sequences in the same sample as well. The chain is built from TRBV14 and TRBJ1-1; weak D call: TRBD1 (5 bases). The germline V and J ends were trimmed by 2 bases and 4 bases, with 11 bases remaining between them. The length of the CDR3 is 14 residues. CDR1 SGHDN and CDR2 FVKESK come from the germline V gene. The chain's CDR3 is CASSQFQGFTEAFF. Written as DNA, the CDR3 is TGTGCCAGCAGCCAATTCCAGGGCTTCACTGAAGCTTTCTTT. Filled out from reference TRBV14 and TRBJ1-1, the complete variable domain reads EAGVTQFPSHSVIEKGQTVTLRCDPISGHDNLYWYRRVMGKEIKFLLHFVKESKQDESGMPNNRFLAERTGGTYSTLKVQPAELEDSGVYFCASSQFQGFTEAFFGQGTRLTVV.

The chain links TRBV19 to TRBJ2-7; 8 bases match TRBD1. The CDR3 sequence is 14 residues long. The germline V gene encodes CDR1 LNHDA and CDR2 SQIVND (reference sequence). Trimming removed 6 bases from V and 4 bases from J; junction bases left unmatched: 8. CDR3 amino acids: CASRETGGRYEQYF. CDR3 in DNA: TGTGCCAGTAGGGAAACAGGGGGGAGGTACGAGCAGTACTTC.

CDR3: CASSNGGSGLETQYF. In DNA, the CDR3 is TGTGCCAGTAGTAACGGCGGGAGCGGATTGGAGACCCAGTACTTC. V usage is TRBV19 and J usage is TRBJ2-5; 7 bases fit TRBD2. Trimming at V came to 4 bases and at J to 5 bases, leaving 10 bases not matched to a gene. Germline V CDR1 and CDR2: LNHDA, SQIVND (reference sequence). This CDR3 is 15 amino acids long.

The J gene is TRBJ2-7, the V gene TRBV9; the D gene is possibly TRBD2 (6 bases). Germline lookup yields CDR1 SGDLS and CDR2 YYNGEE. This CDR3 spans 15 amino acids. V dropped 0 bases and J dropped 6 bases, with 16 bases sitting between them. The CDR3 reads CASSVGAGRPFEQYF. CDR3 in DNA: TGTGCCAGCAGCGTAGGTGCGGGACGTCCCTTCGAGCAGTACTTC.

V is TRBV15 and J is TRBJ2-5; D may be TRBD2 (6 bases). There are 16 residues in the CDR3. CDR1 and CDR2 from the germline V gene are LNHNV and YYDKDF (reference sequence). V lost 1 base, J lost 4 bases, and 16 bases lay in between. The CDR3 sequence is CATSRAILLGGETQYF. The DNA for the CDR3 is TGTGCCACCAGCAGAGCCATCCTCCTCGGGGGAGAGACCCAGTACTTC.

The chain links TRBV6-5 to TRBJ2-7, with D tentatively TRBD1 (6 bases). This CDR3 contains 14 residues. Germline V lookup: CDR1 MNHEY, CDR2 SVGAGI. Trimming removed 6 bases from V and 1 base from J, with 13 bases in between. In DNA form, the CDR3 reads TGTGCCAGCAGCGACAGGCGACTATCCTACGAGCAGTACTTC. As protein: CASSDRRLSYEQYF.

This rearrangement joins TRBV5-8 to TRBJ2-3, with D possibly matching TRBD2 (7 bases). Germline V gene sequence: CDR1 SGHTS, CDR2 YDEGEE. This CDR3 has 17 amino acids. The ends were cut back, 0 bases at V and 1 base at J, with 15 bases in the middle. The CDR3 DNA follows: TGTGCCAGCAGCTTGGGAGCTGGAGGGGGGGGCACAGATACGCAGTATTTT. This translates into CASSLGAGGGGTDTQYF.

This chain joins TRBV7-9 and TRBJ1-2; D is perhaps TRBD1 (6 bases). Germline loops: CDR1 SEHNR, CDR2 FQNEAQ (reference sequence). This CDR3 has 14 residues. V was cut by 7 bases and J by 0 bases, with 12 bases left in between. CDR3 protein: CASTRTETNYGYTF. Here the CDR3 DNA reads TGTGCCAGCACCCGGACAGAAACTAACTATGGCTACACCTTC.

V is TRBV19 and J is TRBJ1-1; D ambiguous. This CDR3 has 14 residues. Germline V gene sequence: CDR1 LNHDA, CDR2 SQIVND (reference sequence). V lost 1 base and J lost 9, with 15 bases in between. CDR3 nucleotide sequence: TGTGCCAGTAGTATAGTCGCACCCCCAGCGAAAGCTTTCTTT. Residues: CASSIVAPPAKAFF.

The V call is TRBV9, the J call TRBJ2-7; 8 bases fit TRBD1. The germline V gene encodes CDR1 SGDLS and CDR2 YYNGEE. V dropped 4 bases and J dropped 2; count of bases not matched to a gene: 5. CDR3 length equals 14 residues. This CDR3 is CASSSGTGAYEQYF. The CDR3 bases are TGTGCCAGCAGCTCAGGGACAGGTGCCTACGAGCAGTACTTC.

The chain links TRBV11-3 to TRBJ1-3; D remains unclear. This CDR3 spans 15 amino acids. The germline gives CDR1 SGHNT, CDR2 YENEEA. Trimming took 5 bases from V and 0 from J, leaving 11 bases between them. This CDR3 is CASSIYAGSGNTIYF. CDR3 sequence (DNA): TGTGCCAGCAGCATTTACGCGGGCTCTGGAAACACCATATATTTT.

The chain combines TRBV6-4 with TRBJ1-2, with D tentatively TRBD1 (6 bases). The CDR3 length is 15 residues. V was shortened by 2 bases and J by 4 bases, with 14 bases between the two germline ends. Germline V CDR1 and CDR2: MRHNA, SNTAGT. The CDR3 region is CASSDGGGPSYGYTF. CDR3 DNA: TGTGCCAGCAGTGACGGGGGGGGCCCGTCCTATGGCTACACCTTC.

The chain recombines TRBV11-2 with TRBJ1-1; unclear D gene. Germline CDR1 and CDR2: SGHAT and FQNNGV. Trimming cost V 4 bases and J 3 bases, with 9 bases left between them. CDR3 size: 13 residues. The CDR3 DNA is TGTGCCAGCAGCTCTAATCGGGACACTGAAGCTTTCTTT. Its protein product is CASSSNRDTEAFF.

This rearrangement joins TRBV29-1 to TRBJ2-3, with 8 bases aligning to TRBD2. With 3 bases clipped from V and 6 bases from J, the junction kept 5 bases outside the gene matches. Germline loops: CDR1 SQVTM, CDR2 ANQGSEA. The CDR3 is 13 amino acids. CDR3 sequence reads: CSVDLTSGDTQYF. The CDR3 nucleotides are TGCAGCGTTGACTTAACTAGCGGTGATACGCAGTATTTT.